This T cell receptor (beta chain) was observed in a study of cytomegalovirus exposure and HLA in healthy donors. Study results and caveats: Links to common viral pathogens appeared, in a later analysis, for several of the most significant clusters.

The PCR was carried out with 60 Vbeta primers and 13 Jbeta primers. Clones were read by immunoSEQ multiplex PCR, and TCRdb kept only the in-frame ones, dropping some. The sample comprises approximately 140,000 clones, 60% to 85% of which are singletons, and 2.8% rests with the top ten. V lost 2 bases to trimming and J lost 0 bases; unmatched junction nucleotides: 2. CDR3 length: 15 residues. Germline values: CDR1 SGHRS, CDR2 YFSETQ. On this clone itself: As yet, its antigen is unknown.

Source material: PBMCs. The TCR comes from a male donor in good health and CMV-seronegative. The rearrangement joins TRBV5-1 to TRBJ2-1; 7 bases match TRBD2. The chain's CDR3 is CASSFGGSSYNEQFF. The CDR3 DNA follows: TGCGCCAGCAGCTTCGGCGGGAGCTCCTACAATGAGCAGTTCTTC.